This T cell receptor beta chain was recovered during a study of T-cell memory formation after mild COVID-19. Using its own MiXCR run on the 5' RACE reads, TCRdb lists one record per CDR3 protein. The table has 300,000 to 350,000 distinct CDR3 sequences, roughly 21% seen once. The CDR3 runs 13 residues. The germline V and J ends were trimmed by 1 base and 5 bases, with 12 bases remaining between them. Germline V gene sequence: CDR1 DFQATT, CDR2 SNEGSKA (reference sequence). Comments on this clonotype: Its antigen is unknown.

Broader study findings: Day 15 to 85 contracting clones showed balanced CD4/CD8; day 15 to 37 expanders favored CD4+. Those CD4+ clones that contracted were mainly in CM and EM (CD8+ ones in EMRA). The finding that pre-infection memory included some responding clones suggested that cross-reactive memory joined.

This sequence joins TRBV20-1 and TRBJ2-7; no clear D. Specimen: PBMCs or a T cell subset sorted from them (not recorded which). The TCR originated in a man younger than 30 who had mild COVID-19 (a few samples of this study predate the infection). Cell type and time point are not known. This CDR3 reads CSARAPGRHEQYV. Written as DNA, the CDR3 is TGCAGTGCTAGAGCCCCGGGCCGCCACGAGCAGTACGTC.